One sample yielded the 16 T cell receptor beta chains listed below, sequenced in a study of T cell clonality in common variable immunodeficiency. TCRdb's copy holds only in-frame clones and misses some; the assay was immunoSEQ multiplex PCR. Altogether roughly 79,000 clones were found in the sample, and no singletons occur. Sequenced: peripheral blood mononuclear cells. These receptors originate from a person aged 18 to 70 in good health.

In this sample, this clone turned up many times. CDR3 sequence reads: CASSNRDRGDEQYF. Incomplete CDR3 DNA: TGTGCCAGCAGCAACCGGGACAGGGGTGACGAG. V and J are TRBV9 and TRBJ2-7; 10 bases fit TRBD1. Read data end 3 residues before the CDR3 end; the end is taken from the germline J gene. The V gene end was trimmed by 4 bases and the J gene end by 5 bases; junction bases not matched to a gene: 6. This CDR3 has 14 amino acids. Germline V gene sequence: CDR1 SGDLS, CDR2 YYNGEE.

This clone was counted ten times or more. The sequence runs out 3 residues before the end of the CDR3; the remainder is reconstructed from the germline J gene. This chain uses TRBV14 with TRBJ2-2, with a tentative D call TRBD1 (5 bases). Trimming cost V 0 bases and J 3 bases, with 11 bases left between them. Germline lookup yields CDR1 SGHDN and CDR2 FVKESK. This CDR3 region has 16 residues. The CDR3 DNA, read in part, is TGTGCCAGCAGCCAAGACAGGGCCCCGGACACCGGGGAG. It encodes CASSQDRAPDTGE. In full, the CDR3 is CASSQDRAPDTGELFF.

This clone was observed many times. Compared with germline, one end of the junction differs, possibly owing to a read error. The CDR3 end lies 3 residues beyond the end of the read and is filled in from the germline J gene. The chain employs TRBV4-2 and TRBJ2-5, with 8 bases matching TRBD1. CDR1 LGHNA and CDR2 YNFKEQ come from the germline V gene. CDR3 length equals 16 residues. The CDR3 DNA, read in part, is TGCGCCAGCAGCCAAAACCTAATTACAGGGGGAGAGACC. It is translated as CASSQNLITGGET. The CDR3 in full is CASSQNLITGGETQYF.

This clone was seen repeatedly, ten times or more. The read ends 3 residues before the CDR3 terminus; that terminus is restored from the germline J gene. V usage is TRBV12-3 or TRBV12-4 and J usage is TRBJ2-5; 7 bases align to TRBD1. The trim removed 6 bases at V and 3 bases at J, leaving 10 bases unmatched. The CDR3 spans 15 residues. CDR3 in amino acids: CASRPTRDREETQYF. The sequenced part of the CDR3 DNA is TGTGCCAGCAGACCTACCCGGGACAGAGAAGAGACC.

There are many counts of this clone. The read finishes 3 residues shy of the CDR3 end, and the germline J gene is used to complete it. J is TRBJ1-2 and V is TRBV5-4, with D perhaps matching TRBD1 (6 bases). CDR1 SGHNT and CDR2 YYREEE come from the germline V gene (reference sequence). The CDR3 length is 15 residues. Between the trimmed V and J ends, which lost 0 bases and 4 bases, there was a span of 13 bases. Partial CDR3 DNA: TGTGCCAGCAGCTTGGAACAGGGAAGTCTCTATGGC. Translating gives CASSLEQGSLYG. Given in full, the CDR3 is CASSLEQGSLYGYTF.

This clone occurred many times. The read terminates 3 residues ahead of where the CDR3 ends, so the germline J gene completes it. V is TRBV20-1 and J is TRBJ2-7, with 11 bases identical to TRBD2. Germline V lookup: CDR1 DFQATT, CDR2 SNEGSKA (reference sequence). This CDR3 comprises 14 residues. J was trimmed by 6 bases and V by 2 bases; bases with no gene match: 6. CDR3: CSARILAGVGEQYF. CDR3 DNA (partial): TGCAGTGCTAGAATACTAGCGGGAGTAGGCGAG.

This clone was recorded many times. The read finishes 3 residues shy of the CDR3 end, and the germline J gene is used to complete it. This chain connects TRBV7-9 to TRBJ2-1; 11 nucleotides match TRBD2. This CDR3 has 13 amino acids. Trimming cost V 8 bases and J 8 bases; bases outside gene matches: 5. Germline CDR1 reads SEHNR; CDR2 reads FQNEAQ (reference sequence). This chain's CDR3 is CASRGLAGDEQFF. The CDR3 DNA, read in part, is TGTGCCAGCCGTGGACTAGCGGGTGATGAG.

This clone showed up many times. From the germline J gene comes the end of the CDR3, since the read stops 3 residues before it. The V gene is TRBV9, the J gene TRBJ2-7, with 9 nucleotides matching TRBD2. V lost 6 bases to trimming and J lost 2 bases; unmatched junction nucleotides: 9. The CDR3 extends over 15 amino acids. The V gene's germline CDR1 is SGDLS and CDR2 YYNGEE. The sequenced CDR3 bases are TGTGCCAGCAACCCTAGCGGGACCTCAACCTACGAG. Translation: CASNPSGTSTYE. The whole CDR3 protein reads CASNPSGTSTYEQYF. Full variable domain (outside the CDR3, taken from reference TRBV9 and TRBJ2-7): DSGVTQTPKHLITATGQRVTLRCSPRSGDLSVYWYQQSLDQGLQFLIQYYNGEERAKGNILERFSAQQFPDLHSELNLSSLELGDSALYFCASNPSGTSTYEQYFGPGTRLTVT.

In this sample, this clone turned up many times. The sequence runs out 3 residues before the end of the CDR3; the remainder is reconstructed from the germline J gene. This chain joins TRBV5-1 and TRBJ1-1, with D perhaps matching TRBD1 (5 bases). This CDR3 is built from 16 residues. Trimming removed 2 bases from V and 3 bases from J, with 17 bases in between. The V gene's germline CDR1 is SGHRS and CDR2 YFSETQ. The CDR3 DNA, read in part, is TGCGCCAGCAGCTTTACACACCAGGGAGAGGACACTGAA. As protein: CASSFTHQGEDTE. The CDR3 in its entirety is CASSFTHQGEDTEAFF.

This clone has at least ten counts. The CDR3 extends 3 residues past the end of the read, so its final part is completed from the germline J gene. The chain uses TRBV19 and TRBJ1-5; D not resolved. Trimming stripped 4 bases from V and 4 bases from J, with 11 bases between. The CDR3 extends over 14 amino acids. CDR1 is LNHDA and CDR2 is SQIVND in the germline V gene (reference sequence). This CDR3 is CASSTARTNQPQHF. The covered CDR3 bases are TGTGCCAGTAGTACCGCCCGGACTAATCAGCCC.

This clone was seen ten or more times. The DNA read from the CDR3 is TGTGCCAGCAGCGCCCTAGCGTCTAGCACAGATACG. Amino acids: CASSALASSTDT. The whole CDR3 reads CASSALASSTDTQYF. This rearrangement joins TRBV7-2 to TRBJ2-3; D might be TRBD2 (6 bases). The read is 3 residues too short to cover the CDR3 end, so that end is filled in from the germline J gene. Trimming stripped 5 bases from V and 0 bases from J, with 12 bases between. CDR1 SGHTA and CDR2 FQGNSA come from the germline V gene. This CDR3 has 15 amino acids.

This clone has at least ten counts. The read is 3 residues too short to cover the CDR3 end, so that end is filled in from the germline J gene. The genes are TRBV7-2 and TRBJ2-7; 8 bases agree with TRBD2. This CDR3 region has 15 residues. Per the germline V gene, CDR1 is SGHTA and CDR2 is FQGNSA. Unmatched junction bases numbered 6, after V lost 0 bases and J lost 5 bases. The CDR3 spells CASSLARRGGNEQYF. The sequenced CDR3 bases are TGTGCCAGCAGCTTAGCGAGGCGCGGGGGGAACGAG.

Many counts were recorded for this clone. The CDR3 extends 3 residues past the end of the read, so its final part is completed from the germline J gene. This chain links TRBV30 with TRBJ2-7; 7 bases agree with TRBD2. Unmatched junction bases numbered 4, after V lost 2 bases and J lost 3 bases. Germline CDR1 and CDR2: GTSNPN and SVGIG (reference sequence). This CDR3 is built from 13 residues. The CDR3 loop reads CAWSHGGGYEQYF. CDR3 bases read: TGTGCCTGGAGTCATGGGGGGGGCTACGAG.

In this sample, this clone turned up many times. The CDR3 end falls 3 residues outside the read, so it is completed with the germline J gene. V and J are TRBV5-1 and TRBJ2-5; 9 nucleotides align to TRBD2. The CDR3 loop spans 15 amino acids. Trimming took 6 bases from V and 3 from J; bases not matched to a gene: 9. CDR1 is SGHRS and CDR2 is YFSETQ in the germline V gene. The CDR3 loop reads CASTPLAGREETQYF. Partial CDR3 DNA: TGCGCCAGCACGCCTCTAGCGGGACGCGAAGAGACC.

This clone was observed at least ten times. An end of the junction differs from the germline gene, which may be a read error. Incomplete CDR3 DNA: TGCGCCAGCAGCCAAGATACGGGGAAAGAGACC. Translated: CASSQDTGKET. The entire CDR3 sequence reads CASSQDTGKETQYF. J is TRBJ2-5 and V is TRBV4-2, with a possible D match to TRBD2 (5 bases). The CDR3 end lies 3 residues beyond the end of the read and is filled in from the germline J gene. The germline CDR1 and CDR2 sequences are LGHNA and YNFKEQ. CDR3 size: 14 residues.

This clone was observed at least ten times. CDR3 amino acids: CASSQSGGASLNEQFF. Partial CDR3 DNA: TGTGCCAGCAGCCAATCAGGGGGCGCATCCCTCAATGAG. The chain is built from TRBV16 and TRBJ2-1, with 7 bases matching TRBD1. The CDR3 extends 3 residues past the end of the read, so its final part is completed from the germline J gene. The CDR3 length is 16 residues. Germline CDR1 KGHSY, CDR2 FQNENV. V dropped 0 bases and J dropped 6; count of bases not matched to a gene: 8.